This T cell receptor (beta chain) derives from a study of identical twins. TCRdb used MiXCR to reprocess the 5' RACE reads, holding one entry per CDR3 protein. The sample holds about 690,000 distinct CDR3 sequences, 21% seen once. This clonotype showed up many times. These sequences were also reported in another study, on T cells expressing NK-cell markers.

The sequencing input was PBMCs. The sequence came from a woman between 18 and 30 years old in good health.

The CDR3 region is CAISPTGGDYEQYF. The CDR3 DNA reads as TGTGCCATCAGTCCCACGGGGGGTGACTACGAGCAGTACTTC. The rearrangement uses TRBV10-3 and TRBJ2-7, with 7 bases matching TRBD2. This CDR3 is 14 amino acids long. Germline-derived CDR1 and CDR2 are ENHRY and SYGVKD. Losses at the gene ends were 5 bases for V and 3 bases for J; bases not matched to a gene: 7.